This TCR beta chain stems from a study of T cells in tuberculosis. Whole-study context: CD1B tetramers identified T cells specific for mycobacterial lipid GMM. In South Africa, adults with active tuberculosis were compared with IGRA-negative and latently infected IGRA-positive adolescents.

At study entry, adolescents had tuberculin skin tests and IGRA screening. As for this clone: What it binds is unknown.

The repertoire was sequenced with immunoSEQ multiplex PCR; TCRdb's copy has only in-frame clones and lacks some. The sample consists of 35,000 to 40,000 clones, almost 95% of them appearing once. Findings and limits, study-wide: Samples were chosen by availability of cryopreserved specimens.

Between the trimmed V and J ends, which lost 6 bases and 5 bases, there was a span of 19 bases. This CDR3 has 15 amino acids. Germline CDR1 SNHLY, CDR2 FYNNEI. The sample consisted of PBMCs. This sequence was found in a donor aged 10-35 years with latent tuberculosis or without tuberculosis infection. Some clones in this sample may be carry-over from other donors' samples. The chain uses TRBV2 and TRBJ2-5; D unresolved. In nucleotides, the CDR3 is TGTGCCAGCAGCGCCGGCCTAAAACACGGGGAGACCCAGTACTTC. This translates into CASSAGLKHGETQYF.